This TCR beta chain was profiled in a study of Tregs in tolerant kidney transplant recipients. Whole-study findings and limits: Antigen-driven expansion was suggested because donor-specific Tregs expanded more than all Tregs in tolerant patients.

Method: immunoSEQ multiplex PCR; TCRdb's copy keeps in-frame clones and lacks some. The sample contains roughly 66,000 clones, more than 90% of which appear only once. A remark on this clone: Its antigen is as yet unknown. A junction end diverges from the germline sequence, so it may reflect a read error. The same CDR3 can be traced to other DNA sequences in this sample.

This CDR3 has 15 amino acids. The germline CDR1 and CDR2 sequences are LGHNA and YSLEER. This receptor was obtained from a human donor who received a combined kidney and bone marrow transplant. The rearrangement links TRBV4-3 to TRBJ1-6; D may be TRBD1 (6 bases). The material was CD8+ T cells from blood, obtained before the transplant. CDR3 loop: CASTRYREGDSPLHF. In DNA form, the CDR3 reads TGCGCCAGCACACGTTACAGGGAGGGTGATTCCCCCCTCCACTTT.